Listed below are T cell receptor beta chains from one sample, sequenced in a study of CXCR3-negative and CXCR3-positive naive CD8 T cells. TCRdb reworked the 5' RACE reads into one entry per CDR3 protein, no DNA. This sample's table reports over 5,500 distinct CDR3 sequences. Sequencing was carried out using naive CXCR3+ CD8+ T cells from blood. Receptors originate from a human donor in good health. Some clones in this sample may be carry-over from other donors' samples. CDR3s include the opening cysteine and the closing phenylalanine or tryptophan. Fields, in order: clone size, V gene, J gene, CDR3 protein. Size is omitted from some rows. Given values are once, few, many or a class for expanded clones.

medium-sized	TRBV9	TRBJ2-7	CASSEEAGYEQYF
medium-sized	TRBV20-1	TRBJ1-1	CSAGQGKNTEAFF
.	TRBV6-6	TRBJ2-7	CASSYGFDTAYEQYF
medium-sized	TRBV28	TRBJ2-7	CASSLKYEQYF
.	TRBV7-8	TRBJ1-1	CASSSGQSNTEAFF
medium-sized	TRBV24-1	TRBJ2-5	CATSDSAETQYF
medium-sized	TRBV29-1	TRBJ1-1	CSSSRRDGGTEAFF
medium-sized	TRBV5-6	TRBJ2-1	CASSLATGVQFF
.	TRBV6-5	TRBJ2-1	CASSYSKSSGNNEQFF
medium-sized	TRBV5-1	TRBJ1-5	CASSLTGDSNQPQHF
.	TRBV7-9	TRBJ2-7	CASSTPFGGSSHEQYF
.	TRBV14	TRBJ2-7	CASSGGDSSYEQYF
medium-sized	TRBV29-1	TRBJ2-3	CSVEQGATDTQYF
.	TRBV6-5	TRBJ1-2	CASSYSSGGVGYTF
.	TRBV19	TRBJ1-1	CASKSGATEAFF
.	TRBV7-3	TRBJ2-1	CASSPGTSGVQFF
medium-sized	TRBV6-5	TRBJ1-1	CASSLGPNTEAFF
.	TRBV7-2	TRBJ2-1	CASRTSGSLDEQFF
.	TRBV9	TRBJ2-1	CASSVKSYNEQFF
medium-sized	TRBV29-1	TRBJ2-5	CSVGQGIVEETQYF
medium-sized	TRBV19	TRBJ2-1	CASSIEGLADYNEQFF
.	TRBV3-1	TRBJ2-7	CASSPTSGYEQYF
.	TRBV4-3	TRBJ1-4	CASSQSSATNEKLFF
medium-sized	TRBV30	TRBJ2-7	CAWTPAPSTLYDEQYF
.	TRBV20-1	TRBJ2-5	CSAKKGGGQETQYF
medium-sized	TRBV30	TRBJ2-1	CAWTMVNEQFF
.	TRBV29-1	TRBJ2-7	CSVEARERSSYEQYF
medium-sized	TRBV7-6	TRBJ2-1	CASSRGLALLGGNEQFF
.	TRBV20-1	TRBJ2-1	CSASPRLAGFGEQFF
.	TRBV6-2/TRBV6-3	TRBJ2-1	CASRRPGTTYNEQFF
.	TRBV28	TRBJ2-3	CASSTPGLVTDTQYF
medium-sized	TRBV7-8	TRBJ1-5	CASSLEAGVYSNQPQHF
medium-sized	TRBV10-3	TRBJ1-1	CAIGQGSTEAFF
.	TRBV6-2/TRBV6-3	TRBJ2-2	CASSYGRELFF
medium-sized	TRBV7-9	TRBJ2-7	CASSPGQGVMAREQYF
medium-sized	TRBV6-2/TRBV6-3	TRBJ2-7	CASSYSTILAGLYEQYF
medium-sized	TRBV3-1	TRBJ2-1	CASSQENEAYNEQFF
.	TRBV6-2/TRBV6-3	TRBJ2-1	CASSLTSETYNEQFF
.	TRBV10-3	TRBJ2-5	CAISVPDGGQETQYF
.	TRBV2	TRBJ2-7	CASDGIDGEQYF
.	TRBV11-2	TRBJ2-7	CASRDTRYYEQYF